This record concerns one T cell receptor (beta chain) sequence. This sample was taken from a study of shared T cell receptors in the human thymus. Measured with immunoSEQ multiplex PCR; TCRdb has only the in-frame clones, and not every one. The table lists about 660,000 clones, approximately 88% of them singletons, with 0.008% to 0.011% in the top ten. With 0 bases clipped from V and 0 bases from J, the junction kept 2 bases outside the gene matches. CDR1 LGHNT and CDR2 FRNRAP come from the germline V gene. This CDR3 comprises 18 residues. In addition, the sample was reused for a study of human thymus T cells. That study reports: Healthy Finnish infants undergoing corrective surgery for congenital heart defects provided the donor material.

Sequenced material: thymocytes. This clonotype was sampled from a boy in the first two years of life with a congenital heart defect. The V and J genes are TRBV12-5 and TRBJ2-1, with 13 positions matching TRBD2. The CDR3 spells CASGLVLAGGPSYNEQFF. CDR3 bases: TGTGCTAGTGGTTTGGTACTAGCGGGAGGGCCCTCCTACAATGAGCAGTTCTTC.